This T cell receptor beta chain was obtained from a study of brain T cells in children with intractable seizures. Study-wide points: Patients' HCMV serostatus was unknown; virus specificity rests on CDR3 similarity alone.

Surgery cases with the highest brain T cell transcript signatures were chosen for sequencing. Patients received at least one anti-epileptic drug before surgery. Some clones are missing from TCRdb's copy, which holds only in-frame ones; the method was immunoSEQ multiplex PCR. This sample has tens of thousands of clones; 93% occur once, and the top ten carry approximately 1.4%. The CDR3 covers 17 residues. Germline CDR1 and CDR2: SGHNT and YYREEE (reference sequence). Germline trimming cut 4 bases from V and 5 bases from J; bases unmatched to any gene: 15. Note on this clone: Its specificity is not known.

This sequence joins TRBV5-4 and TRBJ2-7, with TRBD2 matching over 10 bases. Source: peripheral blood, taken at surgery. The sequence came from a boy under two years old with tuberous sclerosis and intractable seizures. The CDR3 DNA reads as TGTGCCAGCAGCGCAAATCCAGCGGGAGGGTTTAGCAACGAGCAGTACTTC. This sequence encodes CASSANPAGGFSNEQYF.